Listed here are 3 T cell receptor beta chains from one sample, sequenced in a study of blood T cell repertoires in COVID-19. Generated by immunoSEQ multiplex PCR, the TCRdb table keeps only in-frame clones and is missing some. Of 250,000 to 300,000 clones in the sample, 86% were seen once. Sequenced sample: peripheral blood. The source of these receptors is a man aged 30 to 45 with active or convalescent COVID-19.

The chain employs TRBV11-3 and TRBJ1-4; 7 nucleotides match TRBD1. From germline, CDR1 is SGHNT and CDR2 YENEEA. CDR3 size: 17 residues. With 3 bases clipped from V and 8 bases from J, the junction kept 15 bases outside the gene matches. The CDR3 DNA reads TGTGCCAGCAGCTTGGAGTTTAGGGGGCGCCTAGAAGAAAAACTGTTTTTT. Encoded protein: CASSLEFRGRLEEKLFF.

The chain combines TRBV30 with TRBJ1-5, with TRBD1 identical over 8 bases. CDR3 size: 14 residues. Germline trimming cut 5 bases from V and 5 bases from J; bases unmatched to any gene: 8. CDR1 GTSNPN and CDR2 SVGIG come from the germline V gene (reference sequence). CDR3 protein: CAWSRGPGDQPQHF. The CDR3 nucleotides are TGTGCCTGGTCCAGGGGGCCGGGGGATCAGCCCCAGCATTTT.

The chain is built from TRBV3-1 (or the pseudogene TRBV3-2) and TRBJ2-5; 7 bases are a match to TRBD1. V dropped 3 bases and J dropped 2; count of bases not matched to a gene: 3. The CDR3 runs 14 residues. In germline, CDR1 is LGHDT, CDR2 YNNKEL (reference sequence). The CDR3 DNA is TGTGCCAGCAGCCACCGGGGACAGCAAGAGACCCAGTACTTC. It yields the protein CASSHRGQQETQYF.